This T cell receptor beta chain derives from a study of cytomegalovirus exposure and HLA in healthy donors. Study-level points and caveats: Presence/absence comparisons presumed near-even sequencing depth among donors.

Primers included in the PCR were 60 Vbeta and 13 Jbeta primers. This table comes from immunoSEQ multiplex PCR, and its TCRdb copy is limited to in-frame clones, with some not included. The data show 100,000 or so clones, with more than 70% seen just once and around 2% held by the top ten. This clone was detected a few times. Its antigen is unidentified. Donors consisted of healthy bone marrow donors. Germline loops: CDR1 MGHRA, CDR2 YSYEKL. The CDR3 contains 15 residues. Trimming pared 3 bases from V and 1 base from J, leaving 12 bases between. The chain recombines TRBV4-1 with TRBJ1-1; tentatively, D is TRBD1 (5 bases). Sequenced input: PBMCs. The sequence came from a man aged 18 to 30 in good health and CMV-seronegative. CDR3 in amino acids: CASSQLPGWNTEAFF. The CDR3 DNA reads as TGCGCCAGCAGCCAGCTTCCAGGGTGGAACACTGAAGCTTTCTTT.